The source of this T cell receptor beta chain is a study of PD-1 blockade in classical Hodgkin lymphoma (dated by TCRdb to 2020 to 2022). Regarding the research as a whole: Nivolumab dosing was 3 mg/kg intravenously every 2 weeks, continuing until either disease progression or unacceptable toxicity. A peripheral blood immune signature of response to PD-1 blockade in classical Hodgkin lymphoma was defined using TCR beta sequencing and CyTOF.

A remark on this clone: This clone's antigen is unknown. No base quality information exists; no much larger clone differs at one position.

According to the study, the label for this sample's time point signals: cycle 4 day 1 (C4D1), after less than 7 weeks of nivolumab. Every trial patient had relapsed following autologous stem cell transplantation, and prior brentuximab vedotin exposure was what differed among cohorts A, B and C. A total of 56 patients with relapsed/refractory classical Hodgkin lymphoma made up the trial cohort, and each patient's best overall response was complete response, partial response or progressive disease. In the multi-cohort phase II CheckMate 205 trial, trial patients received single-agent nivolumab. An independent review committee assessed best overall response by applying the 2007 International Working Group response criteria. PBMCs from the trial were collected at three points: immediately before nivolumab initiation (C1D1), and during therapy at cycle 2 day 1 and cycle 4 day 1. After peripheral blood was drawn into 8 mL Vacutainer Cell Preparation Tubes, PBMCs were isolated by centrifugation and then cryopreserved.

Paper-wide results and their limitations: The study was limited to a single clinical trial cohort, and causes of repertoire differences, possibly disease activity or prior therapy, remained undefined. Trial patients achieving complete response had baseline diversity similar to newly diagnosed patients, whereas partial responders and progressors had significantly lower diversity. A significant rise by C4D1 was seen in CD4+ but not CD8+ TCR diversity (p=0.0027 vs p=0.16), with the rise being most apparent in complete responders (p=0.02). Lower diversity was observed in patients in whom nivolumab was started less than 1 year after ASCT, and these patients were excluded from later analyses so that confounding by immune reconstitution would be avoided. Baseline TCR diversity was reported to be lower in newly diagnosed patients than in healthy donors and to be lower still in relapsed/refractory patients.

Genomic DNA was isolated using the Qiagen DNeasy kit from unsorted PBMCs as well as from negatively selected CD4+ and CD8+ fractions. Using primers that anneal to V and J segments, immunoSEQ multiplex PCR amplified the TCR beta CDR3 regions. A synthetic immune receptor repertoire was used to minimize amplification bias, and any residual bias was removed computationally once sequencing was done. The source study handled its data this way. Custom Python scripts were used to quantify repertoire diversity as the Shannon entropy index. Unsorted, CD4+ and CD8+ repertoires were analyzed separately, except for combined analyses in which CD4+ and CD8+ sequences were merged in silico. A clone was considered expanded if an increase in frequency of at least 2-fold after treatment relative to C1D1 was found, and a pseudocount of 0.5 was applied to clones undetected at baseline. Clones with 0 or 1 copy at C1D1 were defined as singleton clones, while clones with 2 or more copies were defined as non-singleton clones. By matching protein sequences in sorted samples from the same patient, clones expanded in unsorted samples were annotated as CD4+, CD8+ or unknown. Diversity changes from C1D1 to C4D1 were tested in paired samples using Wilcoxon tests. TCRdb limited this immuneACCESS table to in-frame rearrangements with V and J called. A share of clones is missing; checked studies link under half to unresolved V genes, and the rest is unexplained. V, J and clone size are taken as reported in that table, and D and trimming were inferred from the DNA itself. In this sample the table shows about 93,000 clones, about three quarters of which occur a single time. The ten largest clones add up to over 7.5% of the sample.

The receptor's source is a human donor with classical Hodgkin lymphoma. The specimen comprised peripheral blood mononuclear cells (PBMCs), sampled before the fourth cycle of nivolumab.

CDR3 sequence: CASSQSRSDTQYF. The DNA sequence follows: TGTGCCAGCAGCCAATCGAGGTCAGATACGCAGTATTTT. The chain was built from TRBV16 and TRBJ2-3, with no confident D gene call. As encoded in the germline V gene, CDR1 is KGHSY while CDR2 is FQNENV. Reading from cysteine to phenylalanine, the CDR3 counts 13 amino acids. The CDR3 DNA has 39 bases and is translated from base 1. A distance of 5 bases separates the germline ends of V and J, which lose 0 bases and 4 bases respectively.